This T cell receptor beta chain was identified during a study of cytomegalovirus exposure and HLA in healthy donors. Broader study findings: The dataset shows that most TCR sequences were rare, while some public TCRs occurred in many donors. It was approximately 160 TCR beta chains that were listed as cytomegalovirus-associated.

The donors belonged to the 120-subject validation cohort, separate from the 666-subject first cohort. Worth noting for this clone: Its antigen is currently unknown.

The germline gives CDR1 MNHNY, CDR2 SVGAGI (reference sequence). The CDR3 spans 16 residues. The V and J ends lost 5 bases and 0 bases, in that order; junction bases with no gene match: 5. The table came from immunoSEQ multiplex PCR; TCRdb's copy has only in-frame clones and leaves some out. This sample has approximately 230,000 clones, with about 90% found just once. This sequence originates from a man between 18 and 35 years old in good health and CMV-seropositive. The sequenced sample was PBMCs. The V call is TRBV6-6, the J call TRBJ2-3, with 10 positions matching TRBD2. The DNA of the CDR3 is TGTGCCAGCAGTAGGGCTAGCGGGGGCAGCACAGATACGCAGTATTTT. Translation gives CASSRASGGSTDTQYF.